This TCR beta chain came from a study of T cell changes during pregnancy in multiple sclerosis. This table comes from immunoSEQ multiplex PCR, and its TCRdb copy is limited to in-frame clones, with some not included. Of 38,000 or so clones listed, 90% are singletons. The sequence was obtained from a female donor with multiple sclerosis, enrolled in a pregnancy study. The sequencing used CD4+ T cells from peripheral blood mononuclear cells, collected in the second trimester of pregnancy.

DNA for the CDR3: TGTGCCAGTTCCTCAATCGGGCTAGCGGTCTACAATGAGCAGTTCTTC. This gives the protein CASSSIGLAVYNEQFF. The chain joins TRBV19 to TRBJ2-1; TRBD2 agrees at 7 bases. V gave up 8 bases and J gave up 3 bases; unmatched junction bases: 13. The CDR3 has 16 residues. In germline, CDR1 is LNHDA, CDR2 SQIVND (reference sequence).